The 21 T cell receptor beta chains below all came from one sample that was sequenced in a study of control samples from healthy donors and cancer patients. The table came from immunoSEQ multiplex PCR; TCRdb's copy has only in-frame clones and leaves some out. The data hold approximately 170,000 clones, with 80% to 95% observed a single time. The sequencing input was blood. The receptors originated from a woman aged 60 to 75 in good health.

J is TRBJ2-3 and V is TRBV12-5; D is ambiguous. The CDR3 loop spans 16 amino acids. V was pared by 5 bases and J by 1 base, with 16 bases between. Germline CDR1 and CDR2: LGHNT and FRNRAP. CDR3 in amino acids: CASGPGRTAGTDTQYF. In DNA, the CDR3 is TGTGCTAGTGGTCCCGGACGTACCGCGGGCACAGATACGCAGTATTTT.

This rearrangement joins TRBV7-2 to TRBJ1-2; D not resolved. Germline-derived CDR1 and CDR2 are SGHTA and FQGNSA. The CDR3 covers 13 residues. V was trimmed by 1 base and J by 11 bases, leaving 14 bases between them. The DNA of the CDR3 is TGTGCCAGCAGCTTAGGGCTACCGGGTGGATACACCTTC. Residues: CASSLGLPGGYTF.

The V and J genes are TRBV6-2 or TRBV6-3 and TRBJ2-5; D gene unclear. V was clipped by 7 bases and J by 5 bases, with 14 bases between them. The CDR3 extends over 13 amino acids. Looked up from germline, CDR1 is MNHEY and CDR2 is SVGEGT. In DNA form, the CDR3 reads TGTGCCAGCACCCCGGTGAGGTGGGAGACCCAGTACTTC. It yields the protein CASTPVRWETQYF.

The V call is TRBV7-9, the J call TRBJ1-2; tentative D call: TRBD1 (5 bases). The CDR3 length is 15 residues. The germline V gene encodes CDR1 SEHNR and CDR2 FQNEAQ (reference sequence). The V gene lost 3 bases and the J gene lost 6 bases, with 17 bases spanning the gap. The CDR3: CASSFGGRFADGYTF. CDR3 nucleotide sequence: TGTGCCAGCAGCTTCGGGGGACGATTTGCGGATGGCTACACCTTC.

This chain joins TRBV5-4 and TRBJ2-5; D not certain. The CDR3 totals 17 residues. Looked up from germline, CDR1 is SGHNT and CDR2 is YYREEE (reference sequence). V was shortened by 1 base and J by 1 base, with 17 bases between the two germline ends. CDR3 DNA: TGTGCCAGCAGCTTGTCTGACTTATCACGGGTCCAAGAGACCCAGTACTTC. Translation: CASSLSDLSRVQETQYF.

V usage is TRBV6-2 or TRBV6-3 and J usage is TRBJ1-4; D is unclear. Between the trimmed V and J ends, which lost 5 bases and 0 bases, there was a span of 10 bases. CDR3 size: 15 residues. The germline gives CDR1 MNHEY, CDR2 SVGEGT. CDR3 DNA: TGTGCCAGCAGTGGGTACGGTGCAACTAATGAAAAACTGTTTTTT. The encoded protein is CASSGYGATNEKLFF.

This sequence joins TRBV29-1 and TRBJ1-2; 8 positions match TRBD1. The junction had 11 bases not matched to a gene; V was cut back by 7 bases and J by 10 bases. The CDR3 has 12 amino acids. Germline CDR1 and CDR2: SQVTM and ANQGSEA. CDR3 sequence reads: CSADPGQVTYTF. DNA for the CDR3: TGCAGCGCCGACCCGGGACAGGTGACCTACACCTTC. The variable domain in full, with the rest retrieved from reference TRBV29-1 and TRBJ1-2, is SAVISQKPSRDICQRGTSLTIQCQVDSQVTMMFWYRQQPGQSLTLIATANQGSEATYESGFVIDKFPISRPNLTFSTLTVSNMSPEDSSIYLCSADPGQVTYTFGSGTRLTVV.

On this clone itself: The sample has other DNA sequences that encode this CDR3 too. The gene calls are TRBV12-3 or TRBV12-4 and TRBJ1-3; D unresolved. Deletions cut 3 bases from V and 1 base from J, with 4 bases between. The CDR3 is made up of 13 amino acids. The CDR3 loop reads CASSFISGNTIYF. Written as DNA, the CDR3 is TGTGCCAGCAGTTTCATTTCTGGAAACACCATATATTTT.

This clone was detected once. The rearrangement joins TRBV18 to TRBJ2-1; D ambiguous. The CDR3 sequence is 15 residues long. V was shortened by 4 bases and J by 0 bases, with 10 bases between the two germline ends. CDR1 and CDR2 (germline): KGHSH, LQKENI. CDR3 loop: CASSLGWSSYNEQFF. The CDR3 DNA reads TGTGCCAGCTCACTTGGATGGAGCTCCTACAATGAGCAGTTCTTC.

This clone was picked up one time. CDR3 region: CASSQTGGWVDTQYF. CDR3 nucleotide sequence: TGTGCCAGCAGCCAAACAGGGGGTTGGGTAGATACGCAGTATTTT. This chain uses TRBV3-1 (or the pseudogene TRBV3-2) with TRBJ2-3; 8 positions agree with TRBD1. This CDR3 is 15 amino acids long. CDR1 is LGHDT and CDR2 is YNNKEL in the germline V gene (reference sequence). Losses at the gene ends were 2 bases for V and 5 bases for J; bases not matched to a gene: 6.

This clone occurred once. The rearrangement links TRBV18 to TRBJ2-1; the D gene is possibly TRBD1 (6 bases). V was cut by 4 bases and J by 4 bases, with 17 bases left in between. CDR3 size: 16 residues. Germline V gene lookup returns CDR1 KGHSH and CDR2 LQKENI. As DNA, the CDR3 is TGTGCCAGCTCACGCCTGGACAGCGGTTCGTACAATGAGCAGTTCTTC. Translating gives CASSRLDSGSYNEQFF.

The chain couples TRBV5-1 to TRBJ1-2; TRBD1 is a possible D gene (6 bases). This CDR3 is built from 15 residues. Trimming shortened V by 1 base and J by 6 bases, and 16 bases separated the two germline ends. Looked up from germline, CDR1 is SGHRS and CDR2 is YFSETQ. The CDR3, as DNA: TGCGCCAGCAGCTTGTCCGGCCAGGGGTCTGATGGCTACACCTTC. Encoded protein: CASSLSGQGSDGYTF. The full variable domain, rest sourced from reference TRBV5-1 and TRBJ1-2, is KAGVTQTPRYLIKTRGQQVTLSCSPISGHRSVSWYQQTPGQGLQFLFEYFSETQRNKGNFPGRFSGRQFSNSRSEMNVSTLELGDSALYLCASSLSGQGSDGYTFGSGTRLTVV.

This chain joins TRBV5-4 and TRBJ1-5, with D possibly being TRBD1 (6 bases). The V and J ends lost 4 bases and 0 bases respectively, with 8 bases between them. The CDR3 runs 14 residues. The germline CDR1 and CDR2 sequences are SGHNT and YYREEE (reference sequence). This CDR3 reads CASSDRNSNQPQHF. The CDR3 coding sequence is TGTGCCAGCAGCGACAGGAATAGCAATCAGCCCCAGCATTTT.

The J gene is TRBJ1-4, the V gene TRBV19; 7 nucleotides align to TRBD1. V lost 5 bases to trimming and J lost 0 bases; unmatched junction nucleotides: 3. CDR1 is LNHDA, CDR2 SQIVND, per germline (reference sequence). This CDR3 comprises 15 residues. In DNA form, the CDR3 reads TGTGCCAGTAGTCGGCAGGGGGCAACTAATGAAAAACTGTTTTTT. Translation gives CASSRQGATNEKLFF.

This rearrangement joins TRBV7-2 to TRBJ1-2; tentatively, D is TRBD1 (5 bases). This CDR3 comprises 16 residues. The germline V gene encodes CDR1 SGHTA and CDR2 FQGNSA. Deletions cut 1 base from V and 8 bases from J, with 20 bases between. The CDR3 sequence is CASSLVGGRDGRGYTF. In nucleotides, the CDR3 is TGTGCCAGCAGCTTAGTAGGAGGCAGGGATGGAAGGGGCTACACCTTC.

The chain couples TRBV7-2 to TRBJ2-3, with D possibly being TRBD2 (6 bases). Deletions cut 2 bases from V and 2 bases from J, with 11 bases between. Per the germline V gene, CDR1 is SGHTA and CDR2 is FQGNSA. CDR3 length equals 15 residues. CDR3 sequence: CASSLNGGSTDTQYF. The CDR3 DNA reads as TGTGCCAGCAGCTTAAACGGGGGTTCCACAGATACGCAGTATTTT.

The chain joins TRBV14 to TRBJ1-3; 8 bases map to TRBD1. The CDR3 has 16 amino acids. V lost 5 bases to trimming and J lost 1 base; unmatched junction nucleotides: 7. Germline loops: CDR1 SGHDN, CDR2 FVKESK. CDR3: CASSVTGTGSGNTIYF. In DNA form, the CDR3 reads TGTGCCAGCAGCGTCACCGGGACAGGTTCTGGAAACACCATATATTTT.

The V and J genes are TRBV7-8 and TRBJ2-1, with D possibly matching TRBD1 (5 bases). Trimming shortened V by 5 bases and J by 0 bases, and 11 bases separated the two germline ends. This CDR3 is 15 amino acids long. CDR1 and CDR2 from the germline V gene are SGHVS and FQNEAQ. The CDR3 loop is CASSRQSRSYNEQFF. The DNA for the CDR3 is TGTGCCAGCAGCCGACAGTCCCGCTCCTACAATGAGCAGTTCTTC.

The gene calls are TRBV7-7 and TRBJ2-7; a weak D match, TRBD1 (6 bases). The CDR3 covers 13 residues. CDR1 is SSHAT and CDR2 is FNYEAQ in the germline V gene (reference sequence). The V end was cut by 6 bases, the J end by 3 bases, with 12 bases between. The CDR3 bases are TGTGCCAGCAGTTACAGGGAAGACTACGAGCAGTACTTC. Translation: CASSYREDYEQYF.

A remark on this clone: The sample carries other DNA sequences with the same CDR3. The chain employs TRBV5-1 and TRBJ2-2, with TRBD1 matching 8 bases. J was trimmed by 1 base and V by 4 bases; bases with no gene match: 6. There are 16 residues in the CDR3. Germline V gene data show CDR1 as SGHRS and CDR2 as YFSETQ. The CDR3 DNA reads TGCGCCAGCAGCGGACCAGACAGGGGGAACACCGGGGAGCTGTTTTTT. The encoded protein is CASSGPDRGNTGELFF. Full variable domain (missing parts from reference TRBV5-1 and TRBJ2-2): KAGVTQTPRYLIKTRGQQVTLSCSPISGHRSVSWYQQTPGQGLQFLFEYFSETQRNKGNFPGRFSGRQFSNSRSEMNVSTLELGDSALYLCASSGPDRGNTGELFFGEGSRLTVL.

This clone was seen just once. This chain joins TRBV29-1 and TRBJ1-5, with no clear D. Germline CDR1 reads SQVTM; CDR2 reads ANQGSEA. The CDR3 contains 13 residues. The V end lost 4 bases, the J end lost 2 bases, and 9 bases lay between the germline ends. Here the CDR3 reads CSVVVSGNQPQHF. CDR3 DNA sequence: TGCAGCGTTGTTGTCTCCGGCAATCAGCCCCAGCATTTT.